This T cell receptor beta chain originates from a study of blood T cell repertoires in COVID-19. Germline CDR1 reads SGHKS; CDR2 reads YYEKEE (reference sequence). This CDR3 is 13 amino acids long. Losses at the gene ends were 3 bases for V and 6 bases for J; bases not matched to a gene: 2. Produced via immunoSEQ multiplex PCR; TCRdb's table is partial and in-frame only. The sample has around 250,000 clones, approximately 88% seen once. In its sample, this clone was seen once. With only one base between it and a far larger clone, this is likely a read error. The sequence was obtained from a woman in her forties with acute COVID-19. Sequenced: PBMCs or T cells enriched from blood (not recorded which). The V and J genes are TRBV5-5 and TRBJ1-2, with 10 bases identical to TRBD1. CDR3 sequence (DNA): TGTGCCAGCAGCTCAGGGACAGGGGATGGCTACACCTTC. Residues: CASSSGTGDGYTF.